The 11 T cell receptor beta chains presented below share a single source sample, sequenced in a study of regulatory T cells in long-lasting Graves disease. Arm-PCR with iRepertoire HTBI primers amplified the CDR3 regions for these TCR beta libraries. TCRdb recomputed calls from the multiplex PCR reads with MiXCR, one row per CDR3 protein. The table has about 470,000 distinct CDR3 sequences, about 17% seen once; the top ten hold about 12%. Time point given: newly diagnosed GD, antithyroid drugs for less than 3 months. Isolated PBMC RNA provided the starting material for the TCR library. The same sample was also used in a study of T cells in Graves' hyperthyroidism and ophthalmopathy.

Specimen: peripheral blood mononuclear cells (PBMCs), collected at new diagnosis, from a patient treated with antithyroid drugs. The receptors originated from a middle-aged man with Graves disease.

Ten or more counts support this clonotype. The chain links TRBV12-3 or TRBV12-4 to TRBJ2-2, with TRBD2 matching over 8 bases. The CDR3 contains 16 residues. The trim removed 2 bases at V and 7 bases at J, leaving 9 bases unmatched. CDR3 amino acids: CASSLRAGGPLGELFF. The DNA of the CDR3 is TGTGCCAGCAGTTTAAGGGCGGGAGGACCTCTCGGGGAGCTGTTTTTT.

This clonotype was recorded many times. J is TRBJ2-3 and V is TRBV11-2; D is tentatively TRBD1 or TRBD2 (5 bases each). Trimming removed 5 bases from V and 2 bases from J, with 8 bases in between. CDR3 length equals 13 residues. Germline lookup yields CDR1 SGHAT and CDR2 FQNNGV. The CDR3 bases are TGTGCCAGCAGCCCCGGGACCACAGATACGCAGTATTTT. This gives the protein CASSPGTTDTQYF. Using reference TRBV11-2 and TRBJ2-3 for the parts outside the CDR3, the full variable domain is EAGVAQSPRYKIIEKRQSVAFWCNPISGHATLYWYQQILGQGPKLLIQFQNNGVVDDSQLPKDRFSAERLKGVDSTLKIQPAKLEDSAVYLCASSPGTTDTQYFGPGTRLTVL.

This clonotype was observed at least ten times. The chain links TRBV30 to TRBJ1-1; D perhaps matches TRBD1 (5 bases). The CDR3 spans 15 residues. Per germline, CDR1 GTSNPN and CDR2 SVGIG (reference sequence). V was clipped by 3 bases and J by 4 bases, with 18 bases between them. This chain's CDR3 is CAWSVLSGGTTEAFF. DNA of the CDR3: TGTGCCTGGAGCGTCCTCTCCGGGGGGACCACTGAAGCTTTCTTT.

This clonotype showed up many times. The chain uses TRBV18 and TRBJ2-7; a weak D match, TRBD1 (5 bases). CDR3 length: 16 amino acids. Trimming took 0 bases from V and 3 from J, leaving 15 bases between them. CDR1 is KGHSH, CDR2 LQKENI, per germline. The DNA for the CDR3 is TGTGCCAGCTCACCACCGCAGTCAGGGTCGAGCTACGAGCAGTACTTC. Translated, it gives CASSPPQSGSSYEQYF.

This clonotype was counted ten times or more. The gene calls are TRBV7-9 and TRBJ2-1; TRBD2 agrees at 14 bases. Germline CDR1 is SEHNR and CDR2 is FQNEAQ (reference sequence). CDR3 length: 15 residues. Unmatched junction bases numbered 4, after V lost 3 bases and J lost 9 bases. CDR3 region: CASSLGLAGEGEQFF. The CDR3, as DNA: TGTGCCAGCAGCTTGGGACTAGCGGGAGAAGGTGAGCAGTTCTTC.

This chain links TRBV20-1 with TRBJ2-5; 9 positions match TRBD2. The V gene's germline CDR1 is DFQATT and CDR2 SNEGSKA (reference sequence). The CDR3 runs to 15 residues. CDR3 in DNA: TGCAGCAAGGAGCTAGCGGGAAGTAGGGAAGAGACCCAGTACTTC. This sequence encodes CSKELAGSREETQYF.

This clonotype has only a few counts. The chain uses TRBV6-2 or TRBV6-3 and TRBJ2-4, with TRBD1 matching 7 bases. J lost 1 base, V lost 6 bases, and 9 bases had no gene match. Germline values: CDR1 MNHEY, CDR2 SVGEGT. The CDR3 loop spans 16 amino acids. The CDR3 DNA follows: TGTGCCAGCAGCAATGACAGGGTAGGCGCCAAAAACATTCAGTACTTC. Amino acids: CASSNDRVGAKNIQYF.

This clonotype has just a few counts. This chain joins TRBV14 and TRBJ2-7; D is ambiguous. The V end was cut by 3 bases, the J end by 5 bases, with 11 bases between. CDR1 is SGHDN and CDR2 is FVKESK in the germline V gene. The length of the CDR3 is 13 residues. The CDR3 here is CASSHGTWNEQYF. The CDR3 region has the DNA TGTGCCAGCAGCCACGGTACTTGGAACGAGCAGTACTTC.

The chain is built from TRBV6-9 and TRBJ2-5; the D gene is possibly TRBD2 (5 bases). Germline V lookup: CDR1 MNHGY, CDR2 SVAAGI. Trimming stripped 4 bases from V and 5 bases from J, with 17 bases between. The CDR3 has 15 amino acids. The chain's CDR3 is CASSWQLTGSETQYF. CDR3 DNA sequence: TGTGCCAGCAGTTGGCAGCTTACGGGGTCCGAGACCCAGTACTTC.

For this clonotype: An end of the junction does not agree with germline; a read error may underlie this. The chain combines TRBV20-1 with TRBJ2-3, with D perhaps TRBD1 (5 bases). Germline V CDR1 and CDR2: DFQATT, SNEGSKA (reference sequence). There are 12 residues in the CDR3. The CDR3 sequence: CSATVGTGTQYF. CDR3 nucleotides: TGCAGTGCAACAGTGGGCACAGGTACGCAGTATTTT.

This clonotype was observed many times. The J gene is TRBJ2-1, the V gene TRBV20-1; no clear D. Germline V gene data show CDR1 as DFQATT and CDR2 as SNEGSKA (reference sequence). Deletions cut 6 bases from V and 9 bases from J, with 12 bases between. The length of the CDR3 is 11 residues. The CDR3 DNA is TGCAGTGCCACTCGCCTCGGTGAGCAGTTCTTC. Its translation: CSATRLGEQFF.